This T cell receptor beta chain was recovered during a study of cytomegalovirus exposure and HLA in healthy donors. CDR1 and CDR2 (germline): MNHEY, SMNVEV (reference sequence). Trimming took off 5 bases at V and 3 bases at J, with 25 bases between the two ends. This CDR3 has 19 amino acids. Overall study findings and caveats: Whilst most TCR sequences proved rare, a subset of public TCRs occurred across many donors. Confirmation in vitro established that a few CMV-associated chains were specific for CMV antigens. It was 160 or so TCR beta chains that were listed as cytomegalovirus-associated.

Regarding this clone: The antigen remains undetermined.

Some clones are missing from TCRdb's copy, which holds only in-frame ones; the method was immunoSEQ multiplex PCR. The sample has about 120,000 clones; 89% are singletons. This chain joins TRBV27 and TRBJ1-4; D not certain. Sequencing was performed on PBMCs. This sequence was found in a woman aged 18-35 years in good health and CMV-seronegative. The CDR3 region has the DNA TGTGCCAGCAGTCCCCTTAGGGTCTCGGGATCCACGCCTAATGAAAAACTGTTTTTT. Translating it yields CASSPLRVSGSTPNEKLFF.